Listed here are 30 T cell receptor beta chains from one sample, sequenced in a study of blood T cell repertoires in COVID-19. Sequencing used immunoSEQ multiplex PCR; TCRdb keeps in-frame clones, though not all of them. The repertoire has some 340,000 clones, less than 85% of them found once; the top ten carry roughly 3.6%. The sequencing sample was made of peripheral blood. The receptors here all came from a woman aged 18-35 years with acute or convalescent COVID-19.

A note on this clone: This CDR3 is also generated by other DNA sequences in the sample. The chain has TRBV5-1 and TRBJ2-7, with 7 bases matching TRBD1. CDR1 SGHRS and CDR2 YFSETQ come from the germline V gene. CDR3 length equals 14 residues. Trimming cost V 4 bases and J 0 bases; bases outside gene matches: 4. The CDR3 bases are TGCGCCAGCAGCCTTCGACAGGGCTCCTACGAGCAGTACTTC. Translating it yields CASSLRQGSYEQYF.

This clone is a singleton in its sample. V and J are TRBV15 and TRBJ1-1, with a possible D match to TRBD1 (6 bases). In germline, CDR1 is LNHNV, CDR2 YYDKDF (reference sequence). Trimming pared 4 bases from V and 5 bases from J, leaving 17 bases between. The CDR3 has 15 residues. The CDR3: CATSTRNRVGTEAFF. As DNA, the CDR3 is TGTGCCACCAGCACTCGAAACAGGGTAGGGACTGAAGCTTTCTTT. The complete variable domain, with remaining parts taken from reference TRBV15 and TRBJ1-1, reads DAMVIQNPRYQVTQFGKPVTLSCSQTLNHNVMYWYQQKSSQAPKLLFHYYDKDFNNEADTPDNFQSRRPNTSFCFLDIRSPGLGDTAMYLCATSTRNRVGTEAFFGQGTRLTVV.

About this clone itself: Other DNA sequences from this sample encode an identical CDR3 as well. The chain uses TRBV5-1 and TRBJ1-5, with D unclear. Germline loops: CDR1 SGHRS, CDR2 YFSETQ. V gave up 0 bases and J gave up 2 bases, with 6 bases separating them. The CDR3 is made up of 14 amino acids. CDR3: CASSLGTGNQPQHF. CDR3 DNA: TGCGCCAGCAGCTTGGGCACGGGCAATCAGCCCCAGCATTTT.

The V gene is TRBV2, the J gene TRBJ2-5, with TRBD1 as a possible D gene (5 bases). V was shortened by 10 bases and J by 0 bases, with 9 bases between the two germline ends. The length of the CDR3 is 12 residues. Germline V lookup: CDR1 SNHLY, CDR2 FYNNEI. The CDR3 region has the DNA TGTGCCACCCAGGACAACCAAGAGACCCAGTACTTC. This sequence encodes CATQDNQETQYF.

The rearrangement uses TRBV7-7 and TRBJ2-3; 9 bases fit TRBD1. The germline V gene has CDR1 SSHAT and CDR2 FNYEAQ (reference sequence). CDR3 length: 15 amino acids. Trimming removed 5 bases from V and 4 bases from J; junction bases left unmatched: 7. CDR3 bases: TGTGCCAGCAGCCCGGGAAGGACAGGGGCAGATACGCAGTATTTT. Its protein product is CASSPGRTGADTQYF.

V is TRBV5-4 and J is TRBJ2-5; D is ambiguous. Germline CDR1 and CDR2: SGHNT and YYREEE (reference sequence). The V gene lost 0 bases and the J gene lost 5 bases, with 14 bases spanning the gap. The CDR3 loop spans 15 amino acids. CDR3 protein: CASSLERIQVETQYF. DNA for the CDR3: TGTGCCAGCAGCTTGGAACGGATTCAGGTGGAGACCCAGTACTTC.

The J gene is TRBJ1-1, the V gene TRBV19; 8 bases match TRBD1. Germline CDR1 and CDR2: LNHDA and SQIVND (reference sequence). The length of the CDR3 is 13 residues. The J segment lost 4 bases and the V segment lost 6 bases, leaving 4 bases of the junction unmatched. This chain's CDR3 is CASSQTGGTEAFF. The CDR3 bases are TGTGCCAGTAGCCAAACAGGGGGCACTGAAGCTTTCTTT.

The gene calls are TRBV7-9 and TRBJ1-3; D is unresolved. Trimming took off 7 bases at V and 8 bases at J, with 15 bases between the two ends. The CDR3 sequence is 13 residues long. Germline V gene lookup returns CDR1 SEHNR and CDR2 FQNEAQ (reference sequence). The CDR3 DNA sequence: TGTGCCAGCACCCGCCAAGGGAGTGACACCATATATTTT. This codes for CASTRQGSDTIYF.

This CDR3 is CASSPGLTYEQYF. The DNA of the CDR3 is TGTGCCAGCAGCCCGGGACTTACCTACGAGCAGTACTTC. The rearrangement uses TRBV13 and TRBJ2-7; D possibly corresponds to TRBD2 (6 bases). Germline assignment: CDR1 PRHDT and CDR2 FYEKMQ (reference sequence). CDR3 length equals 13 residues. V was pared by 5 bases and J by 2 bases, with 10 bases between. The full variable domain, with the rest looked up from reference TRBV13 and TRBJ2-7, is AAGVIQSPRHLIKEKRETATLKCYPIPRHDTVYWYQQGPGQDPQFLISFYEKMQSDKGSIPDRFSAQQFSDYHSELNMSSLELGDSALYFCASSPGLTYEQYFGPGTRLTVT.

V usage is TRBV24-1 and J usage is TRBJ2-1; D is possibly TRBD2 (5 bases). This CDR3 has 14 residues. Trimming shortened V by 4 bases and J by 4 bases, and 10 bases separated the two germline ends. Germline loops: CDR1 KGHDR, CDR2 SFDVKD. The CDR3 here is CATSEPGLYNEQFF. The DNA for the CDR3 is TGTGCCACCAGTGAGCCCGGACTGTACAATGAGCAGTTCTTC.

Here the CDR3 DNA reads TGTGCCAGCAGCCAAGGTGGGGGCGGTGGTAATGAAAAACTGTTTTTT. Its protein product is CASSQGGGGGNEKLFF. The V call is TRBV3-1 (or the pseudogene TRBV3-2), the J call TRBJ1-4, with D possibly TRBD1 on 6 matching bases. The CDR3 extends over 16 amino acids. CDR1 is LGHDT, CDR2 YNNKEL, per germline (reference sequence). V lost 1 base, J lost 4 bases, and 13 bases lay in between.

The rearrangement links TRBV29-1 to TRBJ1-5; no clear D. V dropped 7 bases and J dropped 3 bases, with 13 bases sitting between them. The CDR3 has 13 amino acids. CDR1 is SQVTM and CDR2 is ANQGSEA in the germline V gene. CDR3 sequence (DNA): TGCAGCGCCCAGCGGGAGGACAATCAGCCCCAGCATTTT. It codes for CSAQREDNQPQHF. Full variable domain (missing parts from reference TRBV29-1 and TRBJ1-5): SAVISQKPSRDICQRGTSLTIQCQVDSQVTMMFWYRQQPGQSLTLIATANQGSEATYESGFVIDKFPISRPNLTFSTLTVSNMSPEDSSIYLCSAQREDNQPQHFGDGTRLSIL.

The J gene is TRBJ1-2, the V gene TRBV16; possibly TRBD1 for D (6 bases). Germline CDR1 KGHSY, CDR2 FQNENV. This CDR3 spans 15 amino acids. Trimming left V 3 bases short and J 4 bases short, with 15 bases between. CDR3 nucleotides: TGTGCCAGCAGCCAGAACCCCGGGACATCCTATGGCTACACCTTC. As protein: CASSQNPGTSYGYTF.

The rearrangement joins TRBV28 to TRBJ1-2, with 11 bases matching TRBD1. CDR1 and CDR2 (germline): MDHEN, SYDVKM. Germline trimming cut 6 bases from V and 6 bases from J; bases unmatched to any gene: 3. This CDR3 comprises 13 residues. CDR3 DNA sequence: TGTGCCAGCAGAGGACAGGGGGCTGATGGCTACACCTTC. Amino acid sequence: CASRGQGADGYTF.

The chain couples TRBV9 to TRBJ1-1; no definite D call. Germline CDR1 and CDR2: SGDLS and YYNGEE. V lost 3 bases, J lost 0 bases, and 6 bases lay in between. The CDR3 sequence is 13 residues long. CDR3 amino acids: CASSATLNTEAFF. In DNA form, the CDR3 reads TGTGCCAGCAGCGCGACATTGAACACTGAAGCTTTCTTT. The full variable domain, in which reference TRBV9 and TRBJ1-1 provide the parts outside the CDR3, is DSGVTQTPKHLITATGQRVTLRCSPRSGDLSVYWYQQSLDQGLQFLIQYYNGEERAKGNILERFSAQQFPDLHSELNLSSLELGDSALYFCASSATLNTEAFFGQGTRLTVV.

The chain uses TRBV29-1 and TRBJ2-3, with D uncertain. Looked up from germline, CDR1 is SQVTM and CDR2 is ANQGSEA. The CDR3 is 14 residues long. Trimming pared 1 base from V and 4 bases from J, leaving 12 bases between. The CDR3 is CSVEVYGTADTQYF. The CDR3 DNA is TGCAGCGTTGAAGTCTACGGTACGGCAGATACGCAGTATTTT.

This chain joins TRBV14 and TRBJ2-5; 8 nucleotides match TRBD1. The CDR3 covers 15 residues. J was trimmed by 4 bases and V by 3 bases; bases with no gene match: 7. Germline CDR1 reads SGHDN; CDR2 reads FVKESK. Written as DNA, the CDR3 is TGTGCCAGCAGCCACTACGGACAGGGTGGAGAGACCCAGTACTTC. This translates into CASSHYGQGGETQYF.

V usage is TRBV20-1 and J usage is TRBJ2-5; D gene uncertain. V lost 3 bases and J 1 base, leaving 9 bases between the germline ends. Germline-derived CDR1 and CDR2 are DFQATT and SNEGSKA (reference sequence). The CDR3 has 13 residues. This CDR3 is CSASGQVQETQYF. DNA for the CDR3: TGCAGTGCTAGTGGGCAGGTCCAAGAGACCCAGTACTTC.

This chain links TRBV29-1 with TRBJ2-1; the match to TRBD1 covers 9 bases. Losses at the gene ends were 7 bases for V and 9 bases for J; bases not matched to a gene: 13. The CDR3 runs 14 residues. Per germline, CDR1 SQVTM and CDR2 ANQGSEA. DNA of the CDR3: TGCAGCGCCCTAGGGGACAGGGATTCGAGTGAGCAGTTCTTC. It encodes CSALGDRDSSEQFF.

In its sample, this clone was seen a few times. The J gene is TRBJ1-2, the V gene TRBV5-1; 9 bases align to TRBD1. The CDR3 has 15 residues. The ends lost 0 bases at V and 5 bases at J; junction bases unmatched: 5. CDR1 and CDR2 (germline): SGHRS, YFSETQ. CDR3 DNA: TGCGCCAGCAGCTTGGGGACAGGGGAAGGGTATGGCTACACCTTC. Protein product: CASSLGTGEGYGYTF.

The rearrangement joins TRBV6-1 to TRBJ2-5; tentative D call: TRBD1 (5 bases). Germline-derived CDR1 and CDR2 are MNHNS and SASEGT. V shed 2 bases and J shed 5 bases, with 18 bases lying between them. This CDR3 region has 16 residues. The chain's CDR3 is CASSEIRAALGETQYF. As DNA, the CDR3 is TGTGCCAGCAGTGAAATCAGGGCCGCCCTGGGGGAGACCCAGTACTTC.

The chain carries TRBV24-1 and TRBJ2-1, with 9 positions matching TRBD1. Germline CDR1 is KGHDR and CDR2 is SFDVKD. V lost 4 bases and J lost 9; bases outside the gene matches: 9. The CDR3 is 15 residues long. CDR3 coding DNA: TGTGCCACCAGTGAGGTCGACAGGGGGAGCGGTGAGCAGTTCTTC. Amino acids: CATSEVDRGSGEQFF.

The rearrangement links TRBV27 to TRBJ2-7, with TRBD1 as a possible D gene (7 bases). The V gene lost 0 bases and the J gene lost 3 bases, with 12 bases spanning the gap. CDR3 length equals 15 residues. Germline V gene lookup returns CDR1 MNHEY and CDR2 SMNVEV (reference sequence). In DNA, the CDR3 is TGTGCCAGCAGTTTATCGGCAGGGGGGCTCTACGAGCAGTACTTC. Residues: CASSLSAGGLYEQYF.

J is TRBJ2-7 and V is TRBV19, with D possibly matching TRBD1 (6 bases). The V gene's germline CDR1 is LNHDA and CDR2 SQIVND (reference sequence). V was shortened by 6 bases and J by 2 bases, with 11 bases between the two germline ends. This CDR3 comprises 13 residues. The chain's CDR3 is CASRNDRTYEQYF. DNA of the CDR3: TGTGCCAGTAGAAATGACAGGACCTACGAGCAGTACTTC.

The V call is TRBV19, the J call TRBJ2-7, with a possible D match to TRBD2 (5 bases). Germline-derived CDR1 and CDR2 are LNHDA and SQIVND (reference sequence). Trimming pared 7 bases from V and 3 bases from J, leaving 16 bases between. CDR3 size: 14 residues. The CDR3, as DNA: TGTGCCAGTAAGATCCAGCGAGGGAGCTACGAGCAGTACTTC. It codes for CASKIQRGSYEQYF.

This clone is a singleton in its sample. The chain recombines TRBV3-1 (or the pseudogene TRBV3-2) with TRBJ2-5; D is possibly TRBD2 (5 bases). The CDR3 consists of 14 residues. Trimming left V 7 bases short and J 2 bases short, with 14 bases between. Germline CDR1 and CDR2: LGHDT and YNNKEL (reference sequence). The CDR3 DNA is TGTGCCAGCACCCTTCGAGCGGCTCAAGAGACCCAGTACTTC. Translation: CASTLRAAQETQYF.

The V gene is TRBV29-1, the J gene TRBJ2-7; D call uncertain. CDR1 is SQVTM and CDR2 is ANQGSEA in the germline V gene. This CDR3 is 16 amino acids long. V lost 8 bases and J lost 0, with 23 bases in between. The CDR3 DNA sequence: TGCAGCACGTCCAGAATAGACAAAATAACCTCCTACGAGCAGTACTTC. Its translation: CSTSRIDKITSYEQYF.

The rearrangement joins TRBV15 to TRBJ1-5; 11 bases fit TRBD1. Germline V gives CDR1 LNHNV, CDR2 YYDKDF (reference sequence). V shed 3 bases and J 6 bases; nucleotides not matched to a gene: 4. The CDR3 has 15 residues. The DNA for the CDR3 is TGTGCCACCAGCAGGGACAGGGGGCAAGTTCAGCCCCAGCATTTT. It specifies CATSRDRGQVQPQHF.

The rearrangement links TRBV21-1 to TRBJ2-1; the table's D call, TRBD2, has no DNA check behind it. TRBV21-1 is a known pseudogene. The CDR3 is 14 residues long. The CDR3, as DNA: TGTGCCAGCAGCAATCGGGGGGCCCCCAATGAGCAGTTCTTC. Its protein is CASSNRGAPNEQFF.

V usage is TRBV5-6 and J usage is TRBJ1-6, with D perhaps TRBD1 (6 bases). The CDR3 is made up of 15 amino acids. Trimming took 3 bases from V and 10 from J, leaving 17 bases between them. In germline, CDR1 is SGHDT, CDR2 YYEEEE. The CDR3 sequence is CASSSTGTSGSPLHF. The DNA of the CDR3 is TGTGCCAGCAGCTCGACCGGGACATCAGGCTCACCCCTCCACTTT.